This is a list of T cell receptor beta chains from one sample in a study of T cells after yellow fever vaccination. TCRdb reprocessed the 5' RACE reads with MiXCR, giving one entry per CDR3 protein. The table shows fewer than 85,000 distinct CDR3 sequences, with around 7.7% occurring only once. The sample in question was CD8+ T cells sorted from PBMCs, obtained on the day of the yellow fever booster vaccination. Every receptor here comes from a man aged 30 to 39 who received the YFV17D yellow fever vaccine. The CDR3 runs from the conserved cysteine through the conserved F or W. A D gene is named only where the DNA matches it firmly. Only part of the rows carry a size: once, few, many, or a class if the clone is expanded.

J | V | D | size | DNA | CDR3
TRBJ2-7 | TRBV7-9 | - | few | TGTGCCAGCAGCCTTGACGAGGGGTTTTACGAGCAGTACTTC | CASSLDEGFYEQYF
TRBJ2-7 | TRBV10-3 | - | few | TGTGCCAAACACAGACCGGGACTTGGGCCCTACGAGCAGTACTTC | CAKHRPGLGPYEQYF
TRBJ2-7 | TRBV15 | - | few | TGTGCCACCAGAGGGGACGGCTACGAGCAGTACTTC | CATRGDGYEQYF
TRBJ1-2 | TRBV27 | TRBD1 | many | TGTGCCAGCAGTTTAAGACAGGGCGGTTATTACTATGGCTACACCTTC | CASSLRQGGYYYGYTF
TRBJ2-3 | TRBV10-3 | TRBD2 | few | TGTGCCATCAGCACTAGCGGGGACAGTGATACGCAGTATTTT | CAISTSGDSDTQYF
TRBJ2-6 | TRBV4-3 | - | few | TGCGCCAGCGCGGGACAACTCTCTGGGGCCAACGTCCTGACTTTC | CASAGQLSGANVLTF
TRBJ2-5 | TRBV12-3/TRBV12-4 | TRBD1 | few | TGTGCCAGCAGCTACCAGGGGGCCTACCCCCAGGAGACCCAGTACTTC | CASSYQGAYPQETQYF
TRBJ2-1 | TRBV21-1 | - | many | TGTGCCAGAAACGTAGCGGGAGGGCCCCACAATGAGCAGTTCTTC | CARNVAGGPHNEQFF
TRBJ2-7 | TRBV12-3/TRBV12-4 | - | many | TGTGCCAGCAGTGCAGGGGAAGAACCCTACGAGCAGTACTTC | CASSAGEEPYEQYF
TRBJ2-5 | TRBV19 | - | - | TGTGCCAGTAACTCGGATCAAGAGACCCAGTACTTC | CASNSDQETQYF
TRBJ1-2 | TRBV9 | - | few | TGTGCCAGCAGCGAAGACAGCCACTACACCTTC | CASSEDSHYTF
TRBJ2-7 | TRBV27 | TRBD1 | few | TGTGCCAGCAGGCCCGGGACAGGGCCTAACGAGCAGTACTTC | CASRPGTGPNEQYF
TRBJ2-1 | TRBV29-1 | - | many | TGCAGCGTTGAAGACATGAGCTCCTACAATGAGCAGTTCTTC | CSVEDMSSYNEQFF
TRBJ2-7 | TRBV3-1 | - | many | TGTGCCAGCAGCCAATTTGCACTCTACGAGCAGTACTTC | CASSQFALYEQYF
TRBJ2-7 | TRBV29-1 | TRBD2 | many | TGCAGCGTTGAAATAGTCGCGGGAGGGCCGGTTGAAGAGCAGTACTTC | CSVEIVAGGPVEEQYF
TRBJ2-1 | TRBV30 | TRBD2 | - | TGTGCCTGGAGTCCGGGGGGAAACAATGAGCAGTTCTTC | CAWSPGGNNEQFF
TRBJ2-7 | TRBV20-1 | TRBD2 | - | TGCAGTGCCACGACTAGCCGATCCTACGAGCAGTACTTC | CSATTSRSYEQYF
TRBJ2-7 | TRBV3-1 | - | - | TGTGCCAGCAGCCATGAGTACAGGGACTTGGACGAGCAGTACTTC | CASSHEYRDLDEQYF
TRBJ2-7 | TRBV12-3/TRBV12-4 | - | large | TGTGCCAGCAGCCAAGGCCCGACCTACGAGCAGTACTTC | CASSQGPTYEQYF
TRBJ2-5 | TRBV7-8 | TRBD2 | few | TGTGCCAGCAGCTTCAGGCTAGCGGGAGGGCCTGGTGAGACCCAGTACTTC | CASSFRLAGGPGETQYF
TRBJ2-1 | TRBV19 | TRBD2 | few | TGTGCCAGTAGTCCGTTTAGCGGGGGATCCTACAATGAGCAGTTCTTC | CASSPFSGGSYNEQFF
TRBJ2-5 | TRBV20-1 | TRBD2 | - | TGCAGTGCTAGCGGACTAGCGGGAAGAGAGACCCAGTACTTC | CSASGLAGRETQYF
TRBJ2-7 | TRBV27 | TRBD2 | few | TGTGCCAGCAGTTTAATGGGGGGGTACGAGCAGTACTTC | CASSLMGGYEQYF
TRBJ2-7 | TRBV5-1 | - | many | TGCGCCAGCAGCTTGTCCGGATATACCTACGAGCAGTACTTC | CASSLSGYTYEQYF
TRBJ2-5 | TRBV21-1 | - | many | TGTGCCAGCAGCCATAGGACAATTCCACTCCAAGAGACCCAGTACTTC | CASSHRTIPLQETQYF
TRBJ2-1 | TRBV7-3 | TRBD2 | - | TGTGCCAGCAGCGTAGCGGGACCCTACAATGAGCAGTTCTTC | CASSVAGPYNEQFF
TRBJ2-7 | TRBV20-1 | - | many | TGCAGTGCTTTCCGAGGGGAGGACTTCCACGAGCAGTACTTC | CSAFRGEDFHEQYF
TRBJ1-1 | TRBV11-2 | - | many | TGTGCCAGCAGCTACAGTAACATGAACACTGAAGCTTTCTTT | CASSYSNMNTEAFF
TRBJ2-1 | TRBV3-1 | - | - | TGTGCCAGCGCGGTATTCAATGCTTACAATGAGCAGTTCTTC | CASAVFNAYNEQFF
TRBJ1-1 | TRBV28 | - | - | TGTGCCACCTCGACCCCCAGGGACTTCACTGAAGCTTTCTTT | CATSTPRDFTEAFF
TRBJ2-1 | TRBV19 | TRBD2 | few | TGTGCCAGTCGGGGCGGGAGGTGGGTTGAGCAGTTCTTC | CASRGGRWVEQFF
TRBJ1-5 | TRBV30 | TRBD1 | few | TGTGCCTGGAGCCAGGGGGATCAGCCCCAGCATTTT | CAWSQGDQPQHF
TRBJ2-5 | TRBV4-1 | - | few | TGCGCCAGCAGCCAAGAGGGCAGGGAGTACTTC | CASSQEGREYF
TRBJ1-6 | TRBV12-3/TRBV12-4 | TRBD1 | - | TGTGCCAGCAGTTTAGAACAGGGGGATTCACCCCTCCACTTT | CASSLEQGDSPLHF
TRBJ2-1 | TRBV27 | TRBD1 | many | TGTGCCAGCAGTTCAACACACATTTCGGGACAGGGGCTTGAGCAGTTCTTC | CASSSTHISGQGLEQFF
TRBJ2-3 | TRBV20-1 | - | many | TGCAGTGCTAGAGACAGGGACGAAGGCGCAGATACGCAGTATTTT | CSARDRDEGADTQYF
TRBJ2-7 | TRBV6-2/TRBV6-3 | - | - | TGTGCCAGCAGTTACGAGATGGTGAAGGAGACGAGCCCCCCCGAGCAGTACTTC | CASSYEMVKETSPPEQYF
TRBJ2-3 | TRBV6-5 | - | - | TGTGCCAGCAGTTACGCCGGGAGAGGCGCAGATACGCAGTATTTT | CASSYAGRGADTQYF
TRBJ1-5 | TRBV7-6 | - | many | TGTGCCAGCAGCTTAGGGACAGCGAGTAGCAATCAGCCCCAGCATTTT | CASSLGTASSNQPQHF
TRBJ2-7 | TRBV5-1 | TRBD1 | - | TGCGCCAGCAGCACCATCGACAGGGTTGCCTACGAGCAGTACTTC | CASSTIDRVAYEQYF
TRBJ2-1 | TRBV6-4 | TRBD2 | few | TGTGCCAGCAGTGAAGCGGGAGGGCCAGATGAGCAGTTCTTC | CASSEAGGPDEQFF
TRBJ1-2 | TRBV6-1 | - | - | TGTGCCAGCAGTTTATCGGACTATGGCTACACCTTC | CASSLSDYGYTF
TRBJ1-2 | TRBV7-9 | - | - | TGTGCCAGCAGCTTGGGGGGAGTAGGATATGGCTACACCTTC | CASSLGGVGYGYTF
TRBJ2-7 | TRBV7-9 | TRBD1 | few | TGTGCCAGCAGCTCCGCCGGGACAGGGGTTTACGAGCAGTACTTC | CASSSAGTGVYEQYF
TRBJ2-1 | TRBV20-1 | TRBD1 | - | TGCAGTGTCCCAGGGGGACAGAGCAAATCCAATGAGCAGTTCTTC | CSVPGGQSKSNEQFF
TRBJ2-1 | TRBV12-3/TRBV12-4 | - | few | TGTGCCAGCAGGATAGCGGAAAGCTCCTACAATGAGCAGTTCTTC | CASRIAESSYNEQFF
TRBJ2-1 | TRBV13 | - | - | TGTGCCAGCCAAGAGTTGCTGCATGAGCAGTTCTTC | CASQELLHEQFF
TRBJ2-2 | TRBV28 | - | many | TGTGCCACACAATTCCCCGAGACAGTGAACACCGGGGAGCTGTTTTTT | CATQFPETVNTGELFF
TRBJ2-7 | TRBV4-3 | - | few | TGCGCCAGCAGCCAAGAGGGTTTCGGGGAGCAGTACTTC | CASSQEGFGEQYF
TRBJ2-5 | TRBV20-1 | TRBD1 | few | TGCAGTGCCCCGAGGGACAGCGCGCGCAAAGAGACCCAGTACTTC | CSAPRDSARKETQYF
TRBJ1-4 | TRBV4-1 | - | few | TGCGCCAGCAGCCAAGAAGGCGATGTCACTCTGGGTTGGGAAAAACTGTTTTTT | CASSQEGDVTLGWEKLFF
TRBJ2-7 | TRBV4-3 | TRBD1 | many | TGCGCCAGCAGCCATGAAACAGGGGTTTCTCGATACGAGCAGTACTTC | CASSHETGVSRYEQYF
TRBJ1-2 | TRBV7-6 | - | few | TGTGCCAGCAGCCCAATGGGGGCTCACGGCTACACCTTC | CASSPMGAHGYTF
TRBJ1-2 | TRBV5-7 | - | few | TGTGCCAGCAGCTGGGAGGAGAACTATGGCTACACCTTC | CASSWEENYGYTF
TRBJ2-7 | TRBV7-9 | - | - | TGTGCCAGCAGCTTCCGGGAAAGACCCTACGAGCAGTACTTC | CASSFRERPYEQYF
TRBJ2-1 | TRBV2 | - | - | TGTGCCAGAGTGATACTGGACTCCTACAATGAGCAGTTCTTC | CARVILDSYNEQFF
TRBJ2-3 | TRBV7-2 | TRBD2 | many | TGTGCCAGCAGCTACCGTGGACTAGCGGCTAGCACAGATACGCAGTATTTT | CASSYRGLAASTDTQYF
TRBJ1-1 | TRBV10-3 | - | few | TGTGCCATCAGCCTCACTCGGGAAGGGGGTGAAGCTTTCTTT | CAISLTREGGEAFF
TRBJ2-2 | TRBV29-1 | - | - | TGCAGCGTCTCCGCGGCCGGGGAGCTGTTTTTT | CSVSAAGELFF
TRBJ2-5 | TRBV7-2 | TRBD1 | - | TGTGCCAGCAGCGGCCGGGACAGGGGTTTTGTTGAGACCCAGTACTTC | CASSGRDRGFVETQYF